This T cell receptor beta chain was captured in a study of shared clonotypes between healthy human individuals. Overall study: Researchers assigned three CD4 naive, three CD4 memory, two CD8 naive and one CD8 memory plate to each donor.

None of the donors, who were healthy HIV-negative adults, had recently had acute infections or vaccinations. Deep-level running was used for the assay. The input for sorted-subset replicate PCRs was approximately 190 ng DNA, tens of thousands of T cell genomes. Profiling relied on immunoSEQ multiplex PCR, and the TCRdb table lists in-frame clones only, not all of them. The sample includes about 960,000 clones, roughly 72% of them seen just once. V dropped 4 bases and J dropped 1; count of bases not matched to a gene: 4. This CDR3 has 14 residues. Looked up from germline, CDR1 is SGHTA and CDR2 is FQGNSA.

The sequence derives from a man aged 18-30 years in good health. The chain has TRBV7-2 and TRBJ2-7; TRBD1 aligns across 7 bases. Sequencing was carried out using memory CD4+ T cells sorted from blood. Subset reported: CD45RA-negative fraction. The CDR3 loop reads CASSYTGVSYEQYF. CDR3 in DNA: TGTGCCAGCAGCTACACAGGGGTTTCCTACGAGCAGTACTTC.